Below are 18 T cell receptor beta chains sequenced from a single sample in a study of shared clonotypes between healthy human individuals. In the naive CD8 group, cells lacked CD45RO and were positively selected for CCR7, so terminally differentiated effector memory CD45RA+ cells were left out. Some clones are missing from TCRdb's copy, which holds only in-frame ones; the method was immunoSEQ multiplex PCR. The data hold more than 600,000 clones, with roughly 94% observed a single time. The sequenced sample was naive CD8+ T cells sorted from blood. Every receptor here comes from a man younger than 40 in good health.

The CDR3 loop is CASSMRWTELMNTEAFF. CDR3 nucleotides: TGTGCCAGCAGCATGAGGTGGACAGAATTGATGAACACTGAAGCTTTCTTT. The genes are TRBV11-2 and TRBJ1-1; possible D gene TRBD1, 6 bases. V was cut by 5 bases and J by 0 bases, with 19 bases left in between. This CDR3 contains 17 residues. Per germline, CDR1 SGHAT and CDR2 FQNNGV. Variable domain in full (rest from reference TRBV11-2 and TRBJ1-1): EAGVAQSPRYKIIEKRQSVAFWCNPISGHATLYWYQQILGQGPKLLIQFQNNGVVDDSQLPKDRFSAERLKGVDSTLKIQPAKLEDSAVYLCASSMRWTELMNTEAFFGQGTRLTVV.

This rearrangement joins TRBV11-2 to TRBJ2-7; the match to TRBD1 covers 8 bases. The CDR3 has 17 residues. V lost 1 base to trimming and J lost 6 bases; unmatched junction nucleotides: 14. Germline V lookup: CDR1 SGHAT, CDR2 FQNNGV. This chain's CDR3 is CASSLGTRDRSDREQYF. In DNA, the CDR3 is TGTGCCAGCAGCTTAGGAACCCGGGACAGGAGTGATCGCGAGCAGTACTTC.

The chain combines TRBV7-8 with TRBJ2-1, with a possible D match to TRBD2 (5 bases). The CDR3 has 13 amino acids. Germline V gene lookup returns CDR1 SGHVS and CDR2 FQNEAQ. V was cut by 2 bases and J by 7 bases, with 9 bases left in between. CDR3 amino acids: CASSLFSGNEQFF. In nucleotides, the CDR3 is TGTGCCAGCAGCTTATTTTCGGGAAATGAGCAGTTCTTC.

The chain is built from TRBV28 and TRBJ2-5, with D perhaps given as TRBD1 or TRBD2 (5 bases each). The CDR3 is 18 residues long. The germline V gene has CDR1 MDHEN and CDR2 SYDVKM. V lost 2 bases and J lost 0, with 19 bases in between. In DNA form, the CDR3 reads TGTGCCAGCAGTTTAGGGTTGGGGGAAAATGAGTACCAAGAGACCCAGTACTTC. Protein sequence: CASSLGLGENEYQETQYF.

V is TRBV7-9 and J is TRBJ1-1; D is perhaps TRBD1 (6 bases). Germline-derived CDR1 and CDR2 are SEHNR and FQNEAQ (reference sequence). Trimming left V 6 bases short and J 1 base short, with 15 bases between. The CDR3 has 15 residues. The chain's CDR3 is CASSWTVLPNTEAFF. The CDR3 region has the DNA TGTGCCAGCAGTTGGACAGTCCTGCCGAACACTGAAGCTTTCTTT. Full variable domain (rest looked up from reference TRBV7-9 and TRBJ1-1): DTGVSQNPRHKITKRGQNVTFRCDPISEHNRLYWYRQTLGQGPEFLTYFQNEAQLEKSRLLSDRFSAERPKGSFSTLEIQRTEQGDSAMYLCASSWTVLPNTEAFFGQGTRLTVV.

This CDR3 reads CASSEEGEIIYSNQPQHF. CDR3 sequence (DNA): TGTGCCAGCAGTGAAGAGGGGGAGATTATCTATAGCAATCAGCCCCAGCATTTT. The chain is built from TRBV2 and TRBJ1-5, with a tentative D call TRBD1 (6 bases). In germline, CDR1 is SNHLY, CDR2 FYNNEI. This CDR3 is built from 18 residues. The germline V and J ends were trimmed by 1 base and 0 bases, with 16 bases remaining between them.

The chain employs TRBV5-8 and TRBJ2-1; no clear D. Germline V gene sequence: CDR1 SGHTS, CDR2 YDEGEE. V was cut by 10 bases and J by 8 bases, with 19 bases left in between. The CDR3 has 13 amino acids. The CDR3 region is CAGPGQSWDEQFF. The CDR3 region has the DNA TGTGCCGGCCCTGGTCAGAGTTGGGATGAGCAGTTCTTC.

The chain uses TRBV10-3 and TRBJ2-7; 11 bases map to TRBD1. The CDR3 runs 14 residues. The germline V gene has CDR1 ENHRY and CDR2 SYGVKD. V gave up 8 bases and J gave up 3 bases; unmatched junction bases: 6. The CDR3, as DNA: TGTGCCATCCAGACCGGGACAGGGGGCTACGAGCAGTACTTC. This gives the protein CAIQTGTGGYEQYF.

The rearrangement links TRBV15 to TRBJ2-3, with 10 bases identical to TRBD2. After removal of 0 bases from V and 3 bases from J, the junction contained 6 bases not matched to a gene. Germline V lookup: CDR1 LNHNV, CDR2 YYDKDF (reference sequence). The CDR3 runs to 17 residues. This chain's CDR3 is CATSRDLASGSTDTQYF. The CDR3 DNA sequence: TGTGCCACCAGCAGAGATTTGGCTAGCGGGAGTACAGATACGCAGTATTTT.

This clone was recorded only once. The chain uses TRBV18 and TRBJ2-4; D unclear. The germline V gene encodes CDR1 KGHSH and CDR2 LQKENI. V lost 5 bases and J lost 1, with 12 bases in between. This CDR3 comprises 15 residues. As DNA, the CDR3 is TGTGCCAGCTCAACTTCGGGTAGGGCCAAAAACATTCAGTACTTC. Translated, it gives CASSTSGRAKNIQYF.

As concerns this clone: A read error may produce the germline difference seen at one junction end. The V and J genes are TRBV7-8 and TRBJ2-7, with D maybe TRBD2 (6 bases). The CDR3 is 15 residues long. Germline loops: CDR1 SGHVS, CDR2 FQNEAQ. The CDR3 region is CAISLWAGISYEQYF. CDR3 DNA: TGTGCCATCAGCTTATGGGCGGGAATATCCTACGAGCAGTACTTC.

As concerns this clone: With a much larger clone just one base away, this may be a read error. V is TRBV6-6 and J is TRBJ2-3, with 13 nucleotides matching TRBD2. The V segment lost 5 bases and the J segment 4 bases; nucleotides outside the gene matches: 3. The CDR3 is 15 residues long. In germline, CDR1 is MNHNY, CDR2 SVGAGI (reference sequence). The CDR3 protein is CASSGLAGAPDTQYF. The CDR3 region has the DNA TGTGCCAGCAGTGGACTAGCGGGAGCGCCAGATACGCAGTATTTT.

The chain has TRBV4-3 and TRBJ2-3; D gene ambiguous. The length of the CDR3 is 14 residues. The germline CDR1 and CDR2 sequences are LGHNA and YSLEER. Trimming removed 2 bases at V and 0 bases at J, with 6 bases between. Here the CDR3 reads CASSQIRSTDTQYF. CDR3 DNA: TGCGCCAGCAGCCAAATTCGGAGCACAGATACGCAGTATTTT.

The chain joins TRBV2 to TRBJ1-3; no definite D call. V lost 2 bases and J 0 bases, leaving 11 bases between the germline ends. The CDR3 loop spans 16 amino acids. Per the germline V gene, CDR1 is SNHLY and CDR2 is FYNNEI. The CDR3 spells CASSESVGSSGNTIYF. The CDR3 DNA follows: TGTGCCAGCAGTGAATCTGTCGGCAGCTCTGGAAACACCATATATTTT.

V and J are TRBV6-6 and TRBJ2-7, with 7 bases identical to TRBD2. Germline CDR1 reads MNHNY; CDR2 reads SVGAGI (reference sequence). There are 13 residues in the CDR3. V gave up 5 bases and J gave up 0 bases; unmatched junction bases: 1. This chain's CDR3 is CASSLAVSYEQYF. The DNA of the CDR3 is TGTGCCAGCAGTCTAGCGGTCTCCTACGAGCAGTACTTC.

The chain carries TRBV6-6 and TRBJ2-7, with D perhaps assigned TRBD1 or TRBD2 (7 bases each). The CDR3 consists of 14 residues. Germline CDR1 reads MNHNY; CDR2 reads SVGAGI (reference sequence). V lost 6 bases to trimming and J lost 2 bases, with 14 bases between them. The CDR3 sequence: CASRLQGGAYEQYF. CDR3 DNA sequence: TGTGCCAGCAGGCTCCAGGGGGGGGCCTACGAGCAGTACTTC.

The chain uses TRBV11-2 and TRBJ2-3, with TRBD1 identical over 9 bases. The length of the CDR3 is 14 residues. CDR1 SGHAT and CDR2 FQNNGV come from the germline V gene. With 4 bases clipped from V and 6 bases from J, the junction kept 5 bases outside the gene matches. In DNA form, the CDR3 reads TGTGCCAGCAGCTCTGGACAGGGGCGGGATACGCAGTATTTT. The encoded protein is CASSSGQGRDTQYF.

The chain has TRBV28 and TRBJ2-6; 9 bases line up with TRBD1. The germline CDR1 and CDR2 sequences are MDHEN and SYDVKM. V lost 8 bases to trimming and J lost 0 bases; unmatched junction nucleotides: 5. The CDR3 spans 16 residues. CDR3 sequence: CASVGTGSSGANVLTF. CDR3 in DNA: TGTGCCAGCGTAGGGACAGGGAGCTCTGGGGCCAACGTCCTGACTTTC.